This T cell receptor (beta chain) appears in the sequencing data of a study of monozygotic twins with inflammatory bowel disease. Study-level findings and limits: Twins with IBD had fewer clonotypes in common with others than healthy twins, particularly during disease activity.

As for this clonotype: Its cognate antigen is unknown.

In preparing each TCR library, about 3.5 ug of total RNA was used. Incorporation of UMIs carrying a 6-nucleotide sample barcode was performed by template switching. TCRdb reworked the 5' RACE reads into one entry per CDR3 protein, no DNA. The sample spans nearly 450,000 distinct CDR3 sequences; the ten largest clones claim 2% to 3%. CDR3 size: 14 residues. Looked up from germline, CDR1 is SGHTA and CDR2 is FQGNSA. The chain employs TRBV7-2 and TRBJ2-3; TCRdb reports TRBD2, a call that lacks DNA to check it against. The receptor comes from a human donor with ulcerative colitis or Crohn's disease, or a healthy co-twin of an affected twin (not recorded which). Sequencing was done on a sample of blood. CDR3 in amino acids: CASSQTAGSVTQYF.